The T cell receptor (beta chain) under discussion was sequenced for a study of cytomegalovirus exposure and HLA in healthy donors. Study results and limitations: Owing to their indistinguishability, certain V segments, notably TRBV6-2 and TRBV6-3, were excluded.

Primers included in the PCR were 60 Vbeta and 13 Jbeta primers. The protocol was immunoSEQ multiplex PCR, while the TCRdb copy is restricted to in-frame clones and leaves out a portion. Of some 150,000 clones in the sample, roughly three quarters are singletons; the top ten hold over 1.3%. As to this clone: What it binds is unknown.

Germline CDR1 and CDR2: SEHNR and FQNEAQ (reference sequence). V was pared by 5 bases and J by 5 bases, with 5 bases of the junction left unmatched. The CDR3 spans 14 residues. The sequenced material came from PBMCs. The clonotype was recovered from a woman aged 40 to 50 in good health and CMV-seronegative. V is TRBV7-9 and J is TRBJ1-1, with 10 positions matching TRBD1. The chain's CDR3 is CASSDRGRWTEAFF. In DNA form, the CDR3 reads TGTGCCAGCAGCGACAGGGGGCGGTGGACTGAAGCTTTCTTT.